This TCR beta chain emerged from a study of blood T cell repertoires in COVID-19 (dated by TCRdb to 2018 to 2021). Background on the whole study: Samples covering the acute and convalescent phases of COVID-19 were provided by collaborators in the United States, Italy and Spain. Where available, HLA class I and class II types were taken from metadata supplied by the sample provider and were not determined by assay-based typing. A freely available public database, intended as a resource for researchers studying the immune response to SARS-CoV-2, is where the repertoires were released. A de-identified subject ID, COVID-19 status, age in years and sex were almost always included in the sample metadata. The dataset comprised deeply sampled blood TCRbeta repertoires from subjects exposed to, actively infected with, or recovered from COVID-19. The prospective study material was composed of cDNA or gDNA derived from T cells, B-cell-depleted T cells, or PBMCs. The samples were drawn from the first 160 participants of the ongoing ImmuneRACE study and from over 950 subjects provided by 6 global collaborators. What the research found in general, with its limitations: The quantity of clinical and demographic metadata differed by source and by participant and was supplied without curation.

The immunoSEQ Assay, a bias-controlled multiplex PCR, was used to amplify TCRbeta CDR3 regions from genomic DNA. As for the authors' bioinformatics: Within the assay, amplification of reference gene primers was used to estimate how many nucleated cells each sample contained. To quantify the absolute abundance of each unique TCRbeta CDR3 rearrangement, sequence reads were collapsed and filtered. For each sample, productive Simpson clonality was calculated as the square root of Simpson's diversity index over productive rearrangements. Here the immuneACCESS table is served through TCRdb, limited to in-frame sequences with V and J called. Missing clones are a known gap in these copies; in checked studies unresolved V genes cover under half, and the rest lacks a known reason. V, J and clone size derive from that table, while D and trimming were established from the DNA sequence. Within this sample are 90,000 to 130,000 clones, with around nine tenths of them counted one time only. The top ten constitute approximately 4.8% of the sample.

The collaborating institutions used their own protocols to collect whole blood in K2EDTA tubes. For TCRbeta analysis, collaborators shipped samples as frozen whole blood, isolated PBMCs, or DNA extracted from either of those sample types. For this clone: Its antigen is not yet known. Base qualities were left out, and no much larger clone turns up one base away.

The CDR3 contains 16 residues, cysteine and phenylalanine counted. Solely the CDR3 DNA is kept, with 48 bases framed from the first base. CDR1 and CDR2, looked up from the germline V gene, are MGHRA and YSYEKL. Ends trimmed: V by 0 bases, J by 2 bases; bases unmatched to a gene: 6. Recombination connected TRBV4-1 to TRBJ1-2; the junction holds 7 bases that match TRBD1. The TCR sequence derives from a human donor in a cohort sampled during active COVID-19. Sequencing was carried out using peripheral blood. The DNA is TGCGCCAGCAGCCAAGACAGACAGGGTGAGAACTATGGCTACACCTTC. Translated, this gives CASSQDRQGENYGYTF.